This TCR beta chain was obtained from a study of post-analysis software for immune sequencing data. Study details: There were relapsing-remitting, secondary progressive and progressive-relapsing multiple sclerosis among the disease courses included. Findings and caveats of the study: Under the F measure, samples that were prepared in one batch clustered strongly together. About 5 TRBV segments (TRBV5-6, TRBV5-1 and TRBV20-1 among them) occurred more frequently in patients than in controls. Compared against controls, patients with multiple sclerosis displayed significantly lower normalized Chao1 diversity.

For this clonotype: Its cognate antigen is unknown.

Carried by the TCR beta cDNA libraries were unique molecular identifiers. cDNA molecules numbering 400,000 to 550,000 came from roughly 1 to 10 million T cells. TCRdb fed the PCR reads into MiXCR, producing one record per CDR3 protein. The sample lists 740,000 or so distinct CDR3 sequences; roughly 58% were seen once. This CDR3 has 20 residues. The trim removed 0 bases at V and 2 bases at J, leaving 13 bases unmatched. The germline CDR1 and CDR2 sequences are MNHEY and SMNVEV (reference sequence). This rearrangement joins TRBV27 to TRBJ2-2, with 9 bases that match TRBD2. The TCR was taken from a girl aged 5 to 17 with multiple sclerosis. Source material: blood. CDR3 amino acids: CASSLSDPGASGDNTGELFF. CDR3 coding DNA: TGTGCCAGCAGTTTATCAGACCCCGGGGCTAGCGGGGACAACACCGGGGAGCTGTTTTTT.